The clone carrying this T cell receptor beta chain was found once. Antigen: not known. In patients chosen for sequencing, flow cytometry had shown CD8+CD57+ cell expansion. As a group, the patients uniformly had severe acquired aplastic anemia. Blood sampling was performed on the patients, and none of them had received therapy by then. These data originate in a study of CD8+CD57+ T cells in acquired aplastic anemia. Study-wide results and caveats: Between patients and controls, CD8+ Simpson's diversity did not vary significantly. There were over 25 CD8+ CDR3 sequences that occurred in both patients and controls.

It was genomic DNA that served as the template for profiling TCR beta VDJ and CDR3. TCRdb itself ran the reads through MiXCR, one entry per CDR3 protein. Here the sample spans hundreds of thousands of distinct CDR3 sequences, approximately 79% being singletons. This receptor was obtained from a human donor with aplastic anemia. The sequenced sample consisted of sorted CD4+, CD8+, or CD8+CD57+ T cells (not recorded which) from PBMCs.

The CDR3 DNA is TGTGCCAGCAGCTCCGTAGATACGCAGTATTTTTTT. It specifies CASSSVDTQYFF. The chain recombines TRBV7-9 with TRBJ2-2; D remains unclear. The CDR3 is made up of 12 amino acids. Germline V lookup: CDR1 SEHNR, CDR2 FQNEAQ (reference sequence). V was clipped by 4 bases and J by 17 bases, with 17 bases between them.